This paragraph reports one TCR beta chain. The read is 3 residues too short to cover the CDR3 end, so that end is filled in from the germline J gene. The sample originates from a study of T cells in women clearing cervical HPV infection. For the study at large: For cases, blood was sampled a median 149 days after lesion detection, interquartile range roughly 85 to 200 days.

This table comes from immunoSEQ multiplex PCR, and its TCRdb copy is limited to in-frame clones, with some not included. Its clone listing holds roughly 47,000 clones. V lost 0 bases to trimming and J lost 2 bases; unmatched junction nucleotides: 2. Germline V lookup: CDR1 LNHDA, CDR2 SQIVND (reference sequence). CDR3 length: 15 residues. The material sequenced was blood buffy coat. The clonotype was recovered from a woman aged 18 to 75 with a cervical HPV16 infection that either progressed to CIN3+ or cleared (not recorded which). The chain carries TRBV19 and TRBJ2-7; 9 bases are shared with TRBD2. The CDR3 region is CASSIDAGGPYEQYF. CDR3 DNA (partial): TGTGCCAGTAGTATAGATGCGGGAGGGCCCTACGAG.